The 27 T cell receptor beta chains below were found in one sample sequenced in a study of blood T cell repertoires in COVID-19. The table came from immunoSEQ multiplex PCR; TCRdb's copy has only in-frame clones and leaves some out. The table includes about 210,000 clones, about 91% detected once. Sequenced sample: peripheral blood. The receptors stem from a man in his thirties or forties with acute or convalescent COVID-19.

The chain couples TRBV7-3 to TRBJ2-1, with 11 bases lining up with TRBD2. With 1 base clipped from V and 9 bases from J, the junction kept 5 bases outside the gene matches. CDR1 SGHTA and CDR2 FQGTGA come from the germline V gene. This CDR3 comprises 15 residues. The CDR3 DNA sequence: TGTGCCAGCAGCTTAAGACTAGCGGGATTTGGTGAGCAGTTCTTC. It codes for CASSLRLAGFGEQFF.

The sample holds one count of this clone. The chain uses TRBV13 and TRBJ2-3, with D perhaps assigned TRBD1 or TRBD2 (9 bases each). CDR3 size: 19 residues. The V end was cut by 4 bases, the J end by 2 bases, with 25 bases between. Germline CDR1 reads PRHDT; CDR2 reads FYEKMQ (reference sequence). The CDR3 region is CASSSTGGFSGSPTDTQYF. The CDR3, as DNA: TGTGCCAGCAGCTCTACAGGGGGCTTTAGCGGGAGCCCCACAGATACGCAGTATTTT.

The chain carries TRBV7-6 and TRBJ2-2; D not resolved. This CDR3 has 15 amino acids. V lost 0 bases, J lost 6 bases, and 11 bases lay in between. Germline-derived CDR1 and CDR2 are SGHVS and FNYEAQ. The CDR3 protein is CASSLAVSVAGELFF. CDR3 in DNA: TGTGCCAGCAGCTTAGCGGTTTCAGTCGCCGGGGAGCTGTTTTTT.

The V gene is TRBV30, the J gene TRBJ2-5; maybe TRBD1 (6 bases). The germline CDR1 and CDR2 sequences are GTSNPN and SVGIG (reference sequence). The CDR3 is 13 residues long. V was trimmed by 1 base and J by 2 bases, leaving 8 bases between them. The CDR3 region is CAWSATGQETQYF. CDR3 sequence (DNA): TGTGCCTGGAGTGCAACAGGGCAAGAGACCCAGTACTTC.

The rearrangement uses TRBV5-5 and TRBJ1-2; D uncertain. The ends were cut back, 4 bases at V and 1 base at J, with 11 bases in the middle. This CDR3 is built from 14 residues. Germline V gene lookup returns CDR1 SGHKS and CDR2 YYEKEE (reference sequence). In DNA form, the CDR3 reads TGTGCCAGCAGCCACGTGGGCAGTAACTATGGCTACACCTTC. Encoded protein: CASSHVGSNYGYTF.

The V call is TRBV9, the J call TRBJ1-2, with a possible D match to TRBD1 (5 bases). CDR3 length: 13 residues. Germline V gene sequence: CDR1 SGDLS, CDR2 YYNGEE. V was shortened by 2 bases and J by 5 bases, with 10 bases between the two germline ends. CDR3 sequence: CASSVRAGYGYTF. CDR3 bases: TGTGCCAGCAGCGTCAGGGCAGGGTATGGCTACACCTTC. Combining the CDR3 with reference TRBV9 and TRBJ1-2 gives the whole variable domain DSGVTQTPKHLITATGQRVTLRCSPRSGDLSVYWYQQSLDQGLQFLIQYYNGEERAKGNILERFSAQQFPDLHSELNLSSLELGDSALYFCASSVRAGYGYTFGSGTRLTVV.

J is TRBJ2-1 and V is TRBV7-3, with D tentatively TRBD2 (6 bases). Germline CDR1 SGHTA, CDR2 FQGTGA. This CDR3 contains 16 residues. V was clipped by 5 bases and J by 4 bases, with 18 bases between them. The CDR3 here is CASSPGGGGFYNEQFF. The CDR3, as DNA: TGTGCCAGCAGCCCCGGGGGTGGCGGATTTTACAATGAGCAGTTCTTC.

The chain is built from TRBV3-1 (or the pseudogene TRBV3-2) and TRBJ2-7, with D tentatively TRBD1 (6 bases). Germline-derived CDR1 and CDR2 are LGHDT and YNNKEL (reference sequence). The CDR3 covers 14 residues. Trimming shortened V by 2 bases and J by 6 bases, and 14 bases separated the two germline ends. In nucleotides, the CDR3 is TGTGCCAGCAGCCAAAGGGACACTTTGAGCGAGCAGTACTTC. This sequence encodes CASSQRDTLSEQYF.

This chain connects TRBV6-2 or TRBV6-3 to TRBJ2-3; 7 positions agree with TRBD2. The V gene end was trimmed by 0 bases and the J gene end by 5 bases; junction bases not matched to a gene: 5. This CDR3 is built from 15 residues. CDR1 is MNHEY and CDR2 is SVGEGT in the germline V gene. The CDR3: CASSYSERDVDTQYF. CDR3 in DNA: TGTGCCAGCAGTTACTCGGAGCGGGATGTAGATACGCAGTATTTT.

In regard to this clone: The sample has other DNA sequences that encode this CDR3 too. The chain has TRBV12-3 or TRBV12-4 and TRBJ1-1; 8 bases map to TRBD1. The trim removed 6 bases at V and 4 bases at J, leaving 4 bases unmatched. This CDR3 has 13 amino acids. The CDR3 here is CASRGQGGTEAFF. The DNA of the CDR3 is TGTGCCAGCAGAGGACAGGGTGGCACTGAAGCTTTCTTT.

This clone showed up just once. The chain combines TRBV11-3 with TRBJ2-3; 8 bases are shared with TRBD2. V lost 1 base and J lost 5; bases outside the gene matches: 14. CDR1 and CDR2 (germline): SGHNT, YENEEA. The length of the CDR3 is 18 residues. The CDR3 is CASSLGRGGASQVDTQYF. CDR3 DNA sequence: TGTGCCAGCAGCTTAGGTCGGGGGGGCGCCTCTCAAGTAGATACGCAGTATTTT.

This chain uses TRBV15 with TRBJ2-3; D is possibly TRBD1 (6 bases). The germline V and J ends were trimmed by 1 base and 2 bases, with 7 bases remaining between them. This CDR3 contains 14 residues. Germline V CDR1 and CDR2: LNHNV, YYDKDF (reference sequence). CDR3 loop: CATSRGQATDTQYF. Here the CDR3 DNA reads TGTGCCACCAGCAGAGGACAGGCCACAGATACGCAGTATTTT.

The chain carries TRBV7-8 and TRBJ1-6, with D perhaps matching TRBD1 (6 bases). Germline V gives CDR1 SGHVS, CDR2 FQNEAQ. The germline V and J ends were trimmed by 7 bases and 9 bases, with 16 bases remaining between them. CDR3 length: 14 residues. CDR3 nucleotides: TGTGCCAGCAATAGGGGGACGGTGGTTTCACCCCTCCACTTT. It is translated as CASNRGTVVSPLHF.

The rearrangement uses TRBV28 and TRBJ2-3; 7 positions agree with TRBD2. The ends lost 5 bases at V and 6 bases at J; junction bases unmatched: 2. Germline loops: CDR1 MDHEN, CDR2 SYDVKM. CDR3 length equals 12 residues. CDR3 residues: CASSRLADTQYF. The CDR3 region has the DNA TGTGCCAGCAGTAGACTAGCCGATACGCAGTATTTT.

V usage is TRBV7-2 and J usage is TRBJ1-5; D perhaps matches TRBD1 (6 bases). The CDR3 has 17 residues. Trimming took 1 base from V and 6 from J, leaving 19 bases between them. CDR1 SGHTA and CDR2 FQGNSA come from the germline V gene. CDR3 nucleotides: TGTGCCAGCAGCTTAGATCGGGGCGGCAGGGGCGGTCAGCCCCAGCATTTT. Translated, it gives CASSLDRGGRGGQPQHF.

CDR3 sequence reads: CSATPGPEQFF. The DNA of the CDR3 is TGCAGCGCCACCCCAGGTCCTGAGCAGTTCTTC. The chain recombines TRBV20-1 with TRBJ2-1; D unresolved. Germline assignment: CDR1 DFQATT and CDR2 SNEGSKA (reference sequence). This CDR3 has 11 amino acids.

The V and J genes are TRBV28 and TRBJ1-1; 8 nucleotides match TRBD1. This CDR3 region has 15 residues. V gave up 4 bases and J gave up 5 bases; unmatched junction bases: 9. Germline V gene data show CDR1 as MDHEN and CDR2 as SYDVKM. CDR3 DNA: TGTGCCAGCAGTTCCCCCCGTACAGGGGGGACTGAAGCTTTCTTT. Amino acids: CASSSPRTGGTEAFF.

The rearrangement joins TRBV29-1 to TRBJ2-5; 8 positions match TRBD1. Germline loops: CDR1 SQVTM, CDR2 ANQGSEA. The V gene end was trimmed by 5 bases and the J gene end by 5 bases; junction bases not matched to a gene: 10. The CDR3 is made up of 14 amino acids. CDR3 sequence (DNA): TGCAGCGTTTCAGGGGGCGCGGGTGGGGAGACCCAGTACTTC. Protein product: CSVSGGAGGETQYF.

The V gene is TRBV3-1 (or the pseudogene TRBV3-2), the J gene TRBJ2-3; the D gene is possibly TRBD2 (7 bases). CDR1 and CDR2 (germline): LGHDT, YNNKEL (reference sequence). V dropped 5 bases and J dropped 6 bases, with 24 bases sitting between them. The CDR3 contains 17 residues. CDR3 bases: TGTGCCAGCAGCAACGCTATGAGGGGGGGTCAAAGGGATACGCAGTATTTT. It specifies CASSNAMRGGQRDTQYF.

The V gene is TRBV28, the J gene TRBJ2-1; D gene unclear. The CDR3 is made up of 13 amino acids. Trimming pared 7 bases from V and 11 bases from J, leaving 18 bases between. Per the germline V gene, CDR1 is MDHEN and CDR2 is SYDVKM. CDR3 coding DNA: TGTGCCAGCACCTTTCCTACCGCCCTTCAGCAGTTCTTC. Translated: CASTFPTALQQFF. Supplemented by reference TRBV28 and TRBJ2-1, the full variable domain reads DVKVTQSSRYLVKRTGEKVFLECVQDMDHENMFWYRQDPGLGLRLIYFSYDVKMKEKGDIPEGYSVSREKKERFSLILESASTNQTSMYLCASTFPTALQQFFGPGTRLTVL.

The chain couples TRBV29-1 to TRBJ2-2; D is unresolved. Germline CDR1 reads SQVTM; CDR2 reads ANQGSEA. Trimming took off 0 bases at V and 4 bases at J, with 9 bases between the two ends. The CDR3 extends over 14 amino acids. For the CDR3, the DNA is TGCAGCGTTGAAGATTGGCCAAGCACCGGGGAGCTGTTTTTT. Its translation is CSVEDWPSTGELFF.

This clone was seen once. This chain links TRBV27 with TRBJ2-7; no clear D. Trimming removed 5 bases from V and 0 bases from J, with 8 bases in between. The CDR3 sequence is 13 residues long. The germline CDR1 and CDR2 sequences are MNHEY and SMNVEV (reference sequence). The CDR3 spells CASSPWPSYEQYF. The CDR3 nucleotides read TGTGCCAGCAGTCCATGGCCCTCCTACGAGCAGTACTTC.

V usage is TRBV28 and J usage is TRBJ1-5; D remains unclear. Germline V gene sequence: CDR1 MDHEN, CDR2 SYDVKM. The CDR3 is 16 residues long. Trimming took off 6 bases at V and 0 bases at J, with 15 bases between the two ends. The CDR3 DNA sequence: TGTGCCAGCAGCCGTGGGTCGCGGTATAGCAATCAGCCCCAGCATTTT. Protein sequence: CASSRGSRYSNQPQHF.

The chain uses TRBV28 and TRBJ1-2; TRBD1 aligns across 9 bases. The CDR3 runs 14 residues. From germline, CDR1 is MDHEN and CDR2 SYDVKM. With V trimmed by 9 bases and J by 8 bases, 13 bases remained unmatched. The CDR3 DNA reads TGTGCCAGTGGGGACAGGGCGTTTCGGGGCGGCTACACCTTC. Protein product: CASGDRAFRGGYTF.

The CDR3 coding sequence is TGTGCCATCAGGAGACAGGGTTATAGCAATCAGCCCCAGCATTTT. This translates into CAIRRQGYSNQPQHF. The gene calls are TRBV10-3 and TRBJ1-5; the match to TRBD1 covers 7 bases. Trimming at V came to 6 bases and at J to 0 bases, leaving 5 bases not matched to a gene. Germline V gene lookup returns CDR1 ENHRY and CDR2 SYGVKD. The length of the CDR3 is 15 residues.

The gene calls are TRBV5-4 and TRBJ1-3, with D tentatively TRBD1 (5 bases). Germline V CDR1 and CDR2: SGHNT, YYREEE (reference sequence). This CDR3 has 14 amino acids. V lost 4 bases and J lost 1, with 9 bases in between. The CDR3 sequence: CASSREGSGNTIYF. DNA for the CDR3: TGTGCCAGCAGCCGGGAGGGGTCTGGAAACACCATATATTTT.

The V and J genes are TRBV11-2 and TRBJ1-1; no clear D gene. The V end lost 0 bases, the J end lost 3 bases, and 14 bases lay between the germline ends. There are 16 residues in the CDR3. Germline V gene lookup returns CDR1 SGHAT and CDR2 FQNNGV. CDR3 nucleotide sequence: TGTGCCAGCAGCTTAGATATCCGGGGAGGGCACACTGAAGCTTTCTTT. Translated, it gives CASSLDIRGGHTEAFF. Drawing the rest from reference TRBV11-2 and TRBJ1-1, the complete variable domain is EAGVAQSPRYKIIEKRQSVAFWCNPISGHATLYWYQQILGQGPKLLIQFQNNGVVDDSQLPKDRFSAERLKGVDSTLKIQPAKLEDSAVYLCASSLDIRGGHTEAFFGQGTRLTVV.